This entry lists 25 T cell receptor beta chains sequenced from one sample in a study of blood T cell repertoires in COVID-19 (TCRdb year 2020). The library was prepared using the immunoSEQ multiplex PCR assay. Here the immuneACCESS table is served through TCRdb, limited to in-frame sequences with V and J called. Missing clones are a known gap in these copies; in checked studies unresolved V genes cover under half, and the rest lacks a known reason. Recorded for this sample are under 15,000 clones; about 75% of them occurred a single time. The biggest ten clones account for roughly 41% of the sample. The sample comprised peripheral blood. These receptors all stem from a woman aged 80 or over with acute or convalescent COVID-19.

The CDR3 nucleotides read TGTGCCAGCAGCCTCGAGACAGGGCAGGGCTGGTTTTCACCCCTCCACTTT. It specifies CASSLETGQGWFSPLHF. The chain uses TRBV11-2 and TRBJ1-6; 7 bases are shared with TRBD1. The CDR3 has 17 residues. Unmatched junction bases numbered 16, after V lost 5 bases and J lost 9 bases. Germline V gene sequence: CDR1 SGHAT, CDR2 FQNNGV.

The rearrangement uses TRBV3-1 (or the pseudogene TRBV3-2) and TRBJ2-1, with D possibly matching TRBD1 (6 bases). V lost 3 bases and J lost 0, with 9 bases in between. The V gene's germline CDR1 is LGHDT and CDR2 YNNKEL (reference sequence). This CDR3 is built from 15 residues. The CDR3 DNA follows: TGTGCCAGCAGCCAGGGGGCCCCCTCCTACAATGAGCAGTTCTTC. This gives the protein CASSQGAPSYNEQFF.

This clone turned up a few times. The V and J genes are TRBV29-1 and TRBJ2-5, with 8 positions matching TRBD1. The CDR3 sequence is 15 residues long. Trimming removed 3 bases from V and 5 bases from J; junction bases left unmatched: 11. Germline CDR1 and CDR2: SQVTM and ANQGSEA. The CDR3 spells CSVESWQGARETQYF. The DNA of the CDR3 is TGCAGCGTTGAGTCGTGGCAGGGGGCCAGGGAGACCCAGTACTTC.

V and J are TRBV24-1 and TRBJ2-5, with TRBD2 matching over 7 bases. The V and J ends lost 10 bases and 4 bases, in that order; junction bases with no gene match: 8. Germline values: CDR1 KGHDR, CDR2 SFDVKD. The length of the CDR3 is 13 residues. The CDR3 DNA follows: TGTGCCACGGGGGGGGTGGGAGGAGAGACCCAGTACTTC. Its translation: CATGGVGGETQYF.

The V gene is TRBV5-1, the J gene TRBJ1-6; D gene unclear. The CDR3 is 16 amino acids. The germline V gene has CDR1 SGHRS and CDR2 YFSETQ. V lost 1 base, J lost 0 bases, and 8 bases lay in between. DNA for the CDR3: TGCGCCAGCAGCTTGATAGGGAGCTCCTATAATTCACCCCTCCACTTT. This gives the protein CASSLIGSSYNSPLHF. Based on the CDR3 plus reference TRBV5-1 and TRBJ1-6, the full variable domain is KAGVTQTPRYLIKTRGQQVTLSCSPISGHRSVSWYQQTPGQGLQFLFEYFSETQRNKGNFPGRFSGRQFSNSRSEMNVSTLELGDSALYLCASSLIGSSYNSPLHFGNGTRLTVT.

This chain joins TRBV18 and TRBJ2-7; D may be TRBD2 (7 bases). The V gene's germline CDR1 is KGHSH and CDR2 LQKENI. V was cut by 0 bases and J by 2 bases, with 11 bases left in between. The CDR3 sequence is 15 residues long. The CDR3 is CASSPPAGAAYEQYF. In DNA form, the CDR3 reads TGTGCCAGCTCACCACCGGCGGGGGCCGCCTACGAGCAGTACTTC.

This clone has a handful of counts. The chain employs TRBV4-1 and TRBJ1-3; TRBD1 might be the D (6 bases). Between the trimmed V and J ends, which lost 4 bases and 8 bases, there was a span of 18 bases. The germline gives CDR1 MGHRA, CDR2 YSYEKL. This CDR3 is built from 15 residues. CDR3 coding DNA: TGCGCCAGCAGCCGAGTATCGCAGGGGTCATACACCATATATTTT. It codes for CASSRVSQGSYTIYF.

V gene TRBV27 combines with J gene TRBJ2-7; D gene unclear. CDR3 length equals 11 residues. Trimming took 9 bases from V and 4 from J, leaving 10 bases between them. Germline lookup yields CDR1 MNHEY and CDR2 SMNVEV (reference sequence). CDR3 DNA: TGTGCCAGTCGCCAAGCTTACGAGCAGTACTTC. Amino acid sequence: CASRQAYEQYF.

The chain combines TRBV27 with TRBJ1-1; 8 bases match TRBD1. Germline V gene sequence: CDR1 MNHEY, CDR2 SMNVEV (reference sequence). The CDR3 consists of 14 residues. Trimming removed 5 bases from V and 10 bases from J; junction bases left unmatched: 12. CDR3 nucleotides: TGTGCCAGCAGTCCAACTACAGGGGGGGTCGGAGCTTTCTTT. It yields the protein CASSPTTGGVGAFF.

CDR3 bases: TGTGCCAGCAGCTATCAGGGACAGGGGGCAATGAACACTGAAGCTTTCTTT. It specifies CASSYQGQGAMNTEAFF. The chain uses TRBV11-2 and TRBJ1-1; 12 bases map to TRBD1. Germline V gene lookup returns CDR1 SGHAT and CDR2 FQNNGV. With 4 bases clipped from V and 0 bases from J, the junction kept 6 bases outside the gene matches. The CDR3 totals 17 residues.

J is TRBJ2-3 and V is TRBV5-1; 10 bases map to TRBD2. The CDR3 loop spans 15 amino acids. Germline lookup yields CDR1 SGHRS and CDR2 YFSETQ. V lost 8 bases to trimming and J lost 0 bases; unmatched junction nucleotides: 6. The CDR3 region is CASSTSGASTDTQYF. The CDR3, as DNA: TGCGCCAGTAGTACTAGCGGGGCTAGCACAGATACGCAGTATTTT. The variable domain in full, completed from reference TRBV5-1 and TRBJ2-3, reads KAGVTQTPRYLIKTRGQQVTLSCSPISGHRSVSWYQQTPGQGLQFLFEYFSETQRNKGNFPGRFSGRQFSNSRSEMNVSTLELGDSALYLCASSTSGASTDTQYFGPGTRLTVL.

The chain recombines TRBV19 with TRBJ1-2; D may be TRBD1 (5 bases). V shed 3 bases and J shed 2 bases, with 7 bases lying between them. The CDR3 loop spans 13 amino acids. From germline, CDR1 is LNHDA and CDR2 SQIVND (reference sequence). The chain's CDR3 is CASSIRQNYGYTF. The DNA of the CDR3 is TGTGCCAGTAGTATTCGACAGAACTATGGCTACACCTTC.

To note about this clone: The junction departs from the called germline gene at one end, perhaps through a read error. This chain joins TRBV19 and TRBJ1-4, with a possible D match to TRBD1 (5 bases). The germline gives CDR1 LNHDA, CDR2 SQIVND (reference sequence). This CDR3 region has 13 residues. The CDR3 reads CASSGGFFQTHEF. The CDR3 DNA follows: TGTGCCAGTAGCGGGGGGTTCTTTCAAACCCATGAATTT.

This clone was seen a single time. The chain employs TRBV5-5 and TRBJ2-1; 7 positions agree with TRBD2. The trim removed 0 bases at V and 13 bases at J, leaving 4 bases unmatched. CDR1 is SGHKS, CDR2 YYEKEE, per germline (reference sequence). The CDR3 has 12 amino acids. The CDR3 protein is CASSLGDYKQFF. Here the CDR3 DNA reads TGTGCCAGCAGCTTGGGGGACTACAAACAGTTCTTC.

J is TRBJ1-4 and V is TRBV6-2 or TRBV6-3, with D possibly TRBD1 on 5 matching bases. CDR3 length: 15 amino acids. Trimming removed 2 bases at V and 2 bases at J, with 9 bases between. Germline loops: CDR1 MNHEY, CDR2 SVGEGT. The CDR3 DNA reads TGTGCCAGCAGTTACATCAGGGCGACTAATGAAAAACTGTTTTTT. Translated, it gives CASSYIRATNEKLFF.

V and J are TRBV18 and TRBJ1-3; tentatively, D is TRBD1 (6 bases). The CDR3 is 15 amino acids. V lost 5 bases, J lost 0 bases, and 11 bases lay in between. The germline CDR1 and CDR2 sequences are KGHSH and LQKENI. CDR3 protein: CASSNREPSGNTIYF. The CDR3, as DNA: TGTGCCAGCTCAAACAGGGAGCCCTCTGGAAACACCATATATTTT.

The chain uses TRBV7-2 and TRBJ2-5, with D hard to call. Deletions cut 4 bases from V and 3 bases from J, with 3 bases between. Per the germline V gene, CDR1 is SGHTA and CDR2 is FQGNSA. The CDR3 consists of 11 residues. This CDR3 reads CASSSEETQYF. DNA of the CDR3: TGTGCCAGCAGCTCCGAAGAGACCCAGTACTTC.

The chain couples TRBV14 to TRBJ1-2; D is possibly TRBD1 (5 bases). CDR1 SGHDN and CDR2 FVKESK come from the germline V gene. Trimming took 2 bases from V and 2 from J, leaving 18 bases between them. The CDR3 covers 17 residues. Written as DNA, the CDR3 is TGTGCCAGCAGCCAAACTATCTGGGGCCTCCAGAACTATGGCTACACCTTC. Translating gives CASSQTIWGLQNYGYTF. Full variable domain (rest looked up from reference TRBV14 and TRBJ1-2): EAGVTQFPSHSVIEKGQTVTLRCDPISGHDNLYWYRRVMGKEIKFLLHFVKESKQDESGMPNNRFLAERTGGTYSTLKVQPAELEDSGVYFCASSQTIWGLQNYGYTFGSGTRLTVV.

The chain carries TRBV4-1 and TRBJ2-1, with 11 bases matching TRBD2. This CDR3 contains 16 residues. V shed 1 base, J shed 12 bases, and the junction held 11 bases outside the gene matches. Germline V gives CDR1 MGHRA, CDR2 YSYEKL. The CDR3 DNA reads as TGCGCCAGCAGCCAAGTGGGGACTAGCGGAGAATTGTGGCAGTTCTTC. This translates into CASSQVGTSGELWQFF.

This chain uses TRBV9 with TRBJ1-2, with D tentatively TRBD1 (5 bases). This CDR3 spans 15 amino acids. Looked up from germline, CDR1 is SGDLS and CDR2 is YYNGEE. V lost 4 bases, J lost 4 bases, and 17 bases lay in between. DNA for the CDR3: TGTGCCAGCAGCATCCGACAGACTCCACTCTATGGCTACACCTTC. This codes for CASSIRQTPLYGYTF.

The V gene is TRBV5-6, the J gene TRBJ2-7; the match to TRBD1 covers 10 bases. The CDR3 covers 15 residues. V shed 3 bases, J shed 3 bases, and the junction held 6 bases outside the gene matches. Germline CDR1 and CDR2: SGHDT and YYEEEE. CDR3 nucleotides: TGTGCCAGCAGCTCCACCGGGACAGGGGACTACGAGCAGTACTTC. Protein sequence: CASSSTGTGDYEQYF. The variable domain in full, with the rest retrieved from reference TRBV5-6 and TRBJ2-7, is DAGVTQSPTHLIKTRGQQVTLRCSPKSGHDTVSWYQQALGQGPQFIFQYYEEEERQRGNFPDRFSGHQFPNYSSELNVNALLLGDSALYLCASSSTGTGDYEQYFGPGTRLTVT.

This clone was seen only a few times. This chain links TRBV6-5 with TRBJ1-6, with 7 nucleotides matching TRBD1. Looked up from germline, CDR1 is MNHEY and CDR2 is SVGAGI. V lost 8 bases and J lost 10; bases outside the gene matches: 8. The length of the CDR3 is 13 residues. The CDR3 nucleotides are TGTGCCAGCCTGGGGCAGGGGGACTCACCCCTCCACTTT. Translating it yields CASLGQGDSPLHF.

This sequence joins TRBV18 and TRBJ1-2; 8 bases line up with TRBD1. The germline V gene encodes CDR1 KGHSH and CDR2 LQKENI. V gave up 2 bases and J gave up 7 bases; unmatched junction bases: 3. This CDR3 comprises 13 residues. CDR3 in amino acids: CASSPATGAGYTF. The CDR3 coding sequence is TGTGCCAGCTCACCAGCGACAGGGGCTGGCTACACCTTC.

The V call is TRBV9, the J call TRBJ1-3; D is perhaps TRBD1 (5 bases). CDR1 and CDR2 from the germline V gene are SGDLS and YYNGEE. V was trimmed by 0 bases and J by 0 bases, leaving 13 bases between them. There are 17 residues in the CDR3. CDR3 nucleotides: TGTGCCAGCAGCGTAGGGGCTGGACACCTCTCTGGAAACACCATATATTTT. Protein sequence: CASSVGAGHLSGNTIYF.

V usage is TRBV28 and J usage is TRBJ2-5, with 8 nucleotides matching TRBD2. This CDR3 has 15 amino acids. The germline V gene has CDR1 MDHEN and CDR2 SYDVKM. V trimming: 3 bases; J trimming: 4 bases; junction bases outside the gene matches: 7. The CDR3 region is CASSFPGTRLETQYF. The CDR3, as DNA: TGTGCCAGCAGTTTCCCTGGGACTAGGTTAGAGACCCAGTACTTC.